This T cell receptor beta chain was identified during a study of beta chain features in type 1 diabetes. Study context: Across every sample, 100 million to 130 million sorted cells were examined in total. General study points: Significant though moderate, a shortening of TCRB CDR3s appeared in all four CD4+ subsets of Type 1 diabetes patients.

Expressed TCRB transcripts got sequenced, as all isolated RNA was reverse transcribed. Profiling relied on immunoSEQ multiplex PCR, and the TCRdb table lists in-frame clones only, not all of them. This repertoire shows about 230,000 clones, 15% to 20% found once; its top ten account for roughly 0.08%. V gave up 2 bases and J gave up 2 bases, with 9 bases separating them. Germline V lookup: CDR1 MDHEN, CDR2 SYDVKM. This CDR3 region has 14 residues. Concerning this clone: Its target is not known.

Sequencing was done on a sample of naive CD4+ T cells from blood. This clonotype was obtained from a man aged 30-40 years with type 1 diabetes. The V call is TRBV28, the J call TRBJ1-1; no definite D call. The CDR3 DNA reads TGTGCCAGCAGTTTACCGGAGATTAACACTGAAGCTTTCTTT. Translation: CASSLPEINTEAFF.